The next 18 T cell receptor beta chains were all read from a single sample in a study of cytomegalovirus exposure and HLA in healthy donors. With 60 Vbeta and 13 Jbeta primers, the PCR was carried out. Method: immunoSEQ multiplex PCR; TCRdb's copy keeps in-frame clones and lacks some. The sample carries 120,000 to 150,000 clones, almost 80% recorded once. The sample comprised PBMCs. The source of these receptors is a woman in her forties in good health and CMV-seropositive.

The chain carries TRBV6-1 and TRBJ2-7; 12 bases are a match to TRBD2. CDR3 length equals 15 residues. Unmatched junction bases numbered 3, after V lost 6 bases and J lost 0 bases. CDR1 and CDR2 (germline): MNHNS, SASEGT. The CDR3, as DNA: TGTGCCAGCAGGAGGACTAGCGGGGACTCCTACGAGCAGTACTTC. As protein: CASRRTSGDSYEQYF.

V usage is TRBV6-5 and J usage is TRBJ1-2, with unresolved D. The V end lost 0 bases, the J end lost 4 bases, and 6 bases lay between the germline ends. Germline CDR1 reads MNHEY; CDR2 reads SVGAGI. The CDR3 sequence is 13 residues long. CDR3 nucleotides: TGTGCCAGCAGTTACTCGACTCCCTATGGCTACACCTTC. Translated: CASSYSTPYGYTF.

The rearrangement links TRBV27 to TRBJ1-5; D may be TRBD1 (6 bases). This CDR3 contains 17 residues. From germline, CDR1 is MNHEY and CDR2 SMNVEV (reference sequence). Trimming shortened V by 2 bases and J by 9 bases, and 23 bases separated the two germline ends. CDR3 loop: CASSLVGGRGPRSPQHF. The CDR3 DNA reads TGTGCCAGCAGTTTAGTGGGTGGCAGGGGACCAAGGTCGCCCCAGCATTTT.

This chain joins TRBV2 and TRBJ1-6; possibly TRBD1 for D (5 bases). Germline V gene lookup returns CDR1 SNHLY and CDR2 FYNNEI. Trimming removed 6 bases from V and 1 base from J, with 7 bases in between. The length of the CDR3 is 14 residues. The CDR3 coding sequence is TGTGCCAGCAGCACAGGTTCCTATAATTCACCCCTCCACTTT. Encoded protein: CASSTGSYNSPLHF.

V is TRBV30 and J is TRBJ1-4, with D maybe TRBD1 (6 bases). The CDR3 totals 12 residues. V was clipped by 2 bases and J by 8 bases, with 9 bases between them. The V gene's germline CDR1 is GTSNPN and CDR2 SVGIG (reference sequence). CDR3 in amino acids: CAWSPRGEKLFF. The CDR3 coding sequence is TGTGCCTGGAGTCCCAGGGGAGAAAAACTGTTTTTT.

The rearrangement uses TRBV7-2 and TRBJ1-2, with TRBD1 identical over 7 bases. V shed 1 base, J shed 4 bases, and the junction held 6 bases outside the gene matches. CDR3 length: 15 amino acids. The germline gives CDR1 SGHTA, CDR2 FQGNSA. CDR3 bases: TGTGCCAGCAGCTTAGGTTCCGGGACAGTCTATGGCTACACCTTC. Its protein is CASSLGSGTVYGYTF.

The V gene is TRBV7-3, the J gene TRBJ2-1, with 7 bases fitting TRBD2. CDR3 length equals 14 residues. V lost 4 bases and J lost 4; bases outside the gene matches: 4. Germline V gene sequence: CDR1 SGHTA, CDR2 FQGTGA. As DNA, the CDR3 is TGTGCCAGCAGCTCGGGGGGTAATTACAATGAGCAGTTCTTC. Its translation is CASSSGGNYNEQFF. The complete variable domain, with remaining parts taken from reference TRBV7-3 and TRBJ2-1, reads GAGVSQTPSNKVTEKGKYVELRCDPISGHTALYWYRQSLGQGPEFLIYFQGTGAADDSGLPNDRFFAVRPEGSVSTLKIQRTERGDSAVYLCASSSGGNYNEQFFGPGTRLTVL.

The chain joins TRBV5-6 to TRBJ2-3; 7 positions match TRBD1. The CDR3 contains 17 residues. Unmatched junction bases numbered 14, after V lost 7 bases and J lost 0 bases. Germline V gene lookup returns CDR1 SGHDT and CDR2 YYEEEE. The CDR3 DNA sequence: TGTGCCAGCCGCACAACCGCTGGGGGACAGAGCACAGATACGCAGTATTTT. It encodes CASRTTAGGQSTDTQYF.

CDR3 in DNA: TGTGCCAGCAAACAGGGGCCTTTGAACACTGAAGCTTTCTTT. Encoded protein: CASKQGPLNTEAFF. The chain recombines TRBV28 with TRBJ1-1, with 7 bases fitting TRBD1. With 7 bases clipped from V and 0 bases from J, the junction kept 5 bases outside the gene matches. CDR1 and CDR2 from the germline V gene are MDHEN and SYDVKM. This CDR3 contains 14 residues.

This chain connects TRBV28 to TRBJ2-1; 10 bases are shared with TRBD1. Germline values: CDR1 MDHEN, CDR2 SYDVKM. After removal of 10 bases from V and 5 bases from J, the junction contained 8 bases not matched to a gene. The CDR3 length is 14 residues. CDR3 in DNA: TGTGCCATCTCCGGGACAGGGGTCGACAATGAGCAGTTCTTC. Protein: CAISGTGVDNEQFF.

The V and J genes are TRBV11-2 and TRBJ1-3; D is unresolved. This CDR3 is 13 amino acids long. V lost 6 bases and J lost 4, with 10 bases in between. The germline gives CDR1 SGHAT, CDR2 FQNNGV. CDR3 coding DNA: TGTGCCAGCAGAAATACAGCCGGAAACACCATATATTTT. Its translation: CASRNTAGNTIYF.

CDR3 amino acids: CASSPRQGGFGNTIYF. Here the CDR3 DNA reads TGTGCCAGCAGCCCACGACAGGGTGGTTTTGGAAACACCATATATTTT. The chain carries TRBV7-9 and TRBJ1-3; the match to TRBD1 covers 7 bases. J lost 3 bases, V lost 5 bases, and 10 bases had no gene match. Germline V gene data show CDR1 as SEHNR and CDR2 as FQNEAQ (reference sequence). The CDR3 is 16 residues long. Filled out from reference TRBV7-9 and TRBJ1-3, the complete variable domain reads DTGVSQNPRHKITKRGQNVTFRCDPISEHNRLYWYRQTLGQGPEFLTYFQNEAQLEKSRLLSDRFSAERPKGSFSTLEIQRTEQGDSAMYLCASSPRQGGFGNTIYFGEGSWLTVV.

The CDR3 region is CVRSYSGERTNEKLFF. The CDR3 nucleotides are TGTGTCAGAAGCTACTCAGGGGAGAGGACTAATGAAAAACTGTTTTTT. V is TRBV7-5 and J is TRBJ1-4; the table assigns TRBD1, which was not confirmed against the DNA. TRBV7-5 is noted as a pseudogene. The CDR3 covers 16 residues.

As for this clone: One junction end disagrees with the germline gene, perhaps due to a read error. The CDR3 DNA follows: TGCGCCAGCAGTCCTGGGACAGGGGGGGAAGAGTCCCAGTACTTC. It specifies CASSPGTGGEESQYF. The gene calls are TRBV5-1 and TRBJ2-5; 11 nucleotides align to TRBD1. The CDR3 has 15 amino acids. Germline values: CDR1 SGHRS, CDR2 YFSETQ.

The chain uses TRBV2 and TRBJ2-7; a possible D gene is TRBD1 (5 bases). Per the germline V gene, CDR1 is SNHLY and CDR2 is FYNNEI. The CDR3 has 13 residues. With 8 bases removed from V and 4 bases from J, the gap between germline ends came to 15 bases. The CDR3 DNA is TGTGCCAGCCTGCTTGATACAGGTTACGAGCAGTACTTC. It translates to CASLLDTGYEQYF.

J is TRBJ2-7 and V is TRBV18; no reliable D call. The germline V gene encodes CDR1 KGHSH and CDR2 LQKENI. The CDR3 has 15 residues. V was trimmed by 2 bases and J by 0 bases, leaving 11 bases between them. The CDR3 loop is CASSPMAASSYEQYF. CDR3 nucleotides: TGTGCCAGCTCACCAATGGCAGCGAGCTCCTACGAGCAGTACTTC.

CDR3 loop: CASSQVFLATNEKLFF. In DNA, the CDR3 is TGTGCCAGCAGCCAAGTTTTCCTAGCAACTAATGAAAAACTGTTTTTT. The chain links TRBV4-2 to TRBJ1-4; unclear D gene. CDR3 length: 16 residues. The V and J ends lost 1 base and 0 bases respectively, with 9 bases between them. Germline lookup yields CDR1 LGHNA and CDR2 YNFKEQ.

The V gene is TRBV1, the J gene TRBJ2-5; no check of the table's D call, TRBD2, against the DNA was made. Gene TRBJ2-7 matches the end of the DNA better, so the J call may be wrong. TRBV1 is listed as a pseudogene. The CDR3 extends over 12 amino acids. The CDR3 region has the DNA TGCACCAGCAGCCAAGTGCCGTACGAGCAGTACTTC. Translating it yields CTSSQVPYEQYF.